The clone carrying this T cell receptor beta chain has more than one count but fewer than ten. Its target is not known. A 10-nucleotide random UMI tagged transcripts in template-switch 5'RACE cDNA synthesis. From 15-18 subjects, every sequencing run obtained over 190 million TCR-beta sequences. TCRdb independently ran MiXCR on the 5' RACE reads; one entry per CDR3 protein. The sample carries 78,000 or so distinct CDR3 sequences, approximately 5% recorded once. This record belongs to a study of neurological immune-mediated disorders. V was cut by 1 base and J by 5 bases, with 6 bases left in between. Germline loops: CDR1 SEHNR, CDR2 FQNEAQ (reference sequence). The CDR3 covers 13 residues. Study observations and caveats: None of the CDR3 amino acid sequences of expanded clones recurred across subjects, suggesting private repertoires in all groups. The most TCR clonal expansion was seen in HTLV-1-associated myelopathy, whereas the least was seen in multiple sclerosis, below the level in healthy controls.

The sample comprised PBMCs. This TCR was sampled from a woman aged 25 to 39 with multiple sclerosis. The rearrangement links TRBV7-9 to TRBJ2-1; D uncertain. The CDR3 coding sequence is TGTGCCAGCAGCTTAGTCACCAACAATGAGCAGTTCTTC. This codes for CASSLVTNNEQFF.